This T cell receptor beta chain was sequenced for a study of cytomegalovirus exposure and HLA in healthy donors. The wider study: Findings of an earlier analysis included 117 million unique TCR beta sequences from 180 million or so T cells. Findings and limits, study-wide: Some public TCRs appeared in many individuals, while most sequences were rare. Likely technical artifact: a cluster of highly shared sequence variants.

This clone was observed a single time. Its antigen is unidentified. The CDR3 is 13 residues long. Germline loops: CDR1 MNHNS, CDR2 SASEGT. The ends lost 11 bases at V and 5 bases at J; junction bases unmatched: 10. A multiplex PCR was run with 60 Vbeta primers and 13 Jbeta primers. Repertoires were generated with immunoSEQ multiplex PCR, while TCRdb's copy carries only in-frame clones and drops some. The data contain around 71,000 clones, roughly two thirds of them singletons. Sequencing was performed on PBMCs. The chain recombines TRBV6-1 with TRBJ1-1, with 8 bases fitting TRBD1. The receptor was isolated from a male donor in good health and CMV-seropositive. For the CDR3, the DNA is TGTGCCTCTACCGGACAGGGTAGGACTGAAGCTTTCTTT. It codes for CASTGQGRTEAFF.